The 30 T cell receptor beta chains below all came from one sample that was sequenced in a study of high-grade serous ovarian cancer treatment subgroups. Tumor samples were taken before definitive surgery or chemotherapy. Assay used: immunoSEQ multiplex PCR; TCRdb lists only in-frame clones, some missing. The table lists around 12,000 clones, over 80% of them singletons. Sequenced input: tumor tissue. The receptors derive from a human donor with high-grade serous ovarian cancer.

The genes are TRBV28 and TRBJ1-5, with 8 bases fitting TRBD1. CDR3 length: 17 residues. The trim removed 6 bases at V and 0 bases at J, leaving 10 bases unmatched. Germline assignment: CDR1 MDHEN and CDR2 SYDVKM. The CDR3 is CASRDRGYRNSNQPQHF. The CDR3 DNA is TGTGCCAGCAGAGACAGGGGCTACCGAAATAGCAATCAGCCCCAGCATTTT.

The CDR3 sequence is CASSSQGGQPQHF. The CDR3 DNA is TGTGCCAGCAGCAGCCAGGGGGGTCAGCCCCAGCATTTT. V is TRBV9 and J is TRBJ1-5; the match to TRBD1 covers 7 bases. This CDR3 has 13 amino acids. The ends lost 4 bases at V and 6 bases at J; junction bases unmatched: 4. The V gene's germline CDR1 is SGDLS and CDR2 YYNGEE.

The chain combines TRBV25-1 with TRBJ2-2, with TRBD1 as a possible D gene (5 bases). Trimming cost V 2 bases and J 3 bases, with 7 bases left between them. This CDR3 contains 14 residues. From germline, CDR1 is MGHDK and CDR2 SYGVNS. The CDR3 is CASSERQYTGELFF. Here the CDR3 DNA reads TGTGCCAGCAGTGAACGACAGTACACCGGGGAGCTGTTTTTT.

The V and J genes are TRBV10-3 and TRBJ2-1, with D tentatively TRBD2 (6 bases). Germline-derived CDR1 and CDR2 are ENHRY and SYGVKD. The CDR3 spans 11 residues. Trimming left V 11 bases short and J 6 bases short, with 11 bases between. CDR3 loop: CAVGLLNEQFF. The CDR3, as DNA: TGTGCCGTCGGACTACTCAATGAGCAGTTCTTC.

J is TRBJ2-2 and V is TRBV5-4, with D hard to call. Germline V gives CDR1 SGHNT, CDR2 YYREEE (reference sequence). Between the trimmed V and J ends, which lost 2 bases and 1 base, there was a span of 9 bases. The length of the CDR3 is 15 residues. The CDR3: CASSLGWQNTGELFF. CDR3 in DNA: TGTGCCAGCAGCTTAGGGTGGCAGAACACCGGGGAGCTGTTTTTT.

The CDR3 DNA reads as TGCGCCAGCAGCCAAGAGGGGTCGGGGGCGACTTTTTTTGGAACTGAAGCTTTCTTT. Its protein is CASSQEGSGATFFGTEAFF. The rearrangement uses TRBV4-1 and TRBJ1-1; D may be TRBD1 (6 bases). V shed 0 bases and J shed 5 bases, with 25 bases lying between them. The CDR3 loop spans 19 amino acids. Looked up from germline, CDR1 is MGHRA and CDR2 is YSYEKL.

This chain links TRBV30 with TRBJ1-2; D unclear. CDR1 is GTSNPN, CDR2 SVGIG, per germline (reference sequence). The CDR3 runs to 13 residues. Trimming cost V 3 bases and J 10 bases, with 18 bases left between them. The CDR3 here is CAWRPLLTNDYTF. The CDR3 bases are TGTGCCTGGAGGCCCCTGCTGACCAACGACTACACCTTC.

The chain combines TRBV6-1 with TRBJ1-3; D possibly corresponds to TRBD1 (5 bases). The V end lost 2 bases, the J end lost 7 bases, and 9 bases lay between the germline ends. The CDR3 has 13 residues. The V gene's germline CDR1 is MNHNS and CDR2 SASEGT. CDR3 sequence: CASSEFRGNTIYF. The CDR3 nucleotides are TGTGCCAGCAGTGAATTTAGGGGCAACACCATATATTTT.

This chain uses TRBV19 with TRBJ2-4; possible D gene TRBD2, 5 bases. The CDR3 is 12 residues long. V was pared by 2 bases and J by 8 bases, with 7 bases between. The germline gives CDR1 LNHDA, CDR2 SQIVND (reference sequence). The CDR3, as DNA: TGTGCCAGTAGTATAAGCGGCGACATTCAGTACTTC. Translation gives CASSISGDIQYF.

This clone was seen a handful of times. V gene TRBV4-2 combines with J gene TRBJ2-7; 10 bases map to TRBD2. Trimming cost V 0 bases and J 6 bases; bases outside gene matches: 8. The CDR3 has 16 amino acids. Germline V gene sequence: CDR1 LGHNA, CDR2 YNFKEQ. The CDR3 sequence: CASSQDRASGSFEQYF. CDR3 sequence (DNA): TGTGCCAGCAGCCAAGATCGGGCTAGCGGGAGCTTCGAGCAGTACTTC.

J is TRBJ2-7 and V is TRBV5-4; 10 positions agree with TRBD2. With V trimmed by 1 base and J by 1 base, 8 bases remained unmatched. This CDR3 is 17 amino acids long. The germline CDR1 and CDR2 sequences are SGHNT and YYREEE (reference sequence). As DNA, the CDR3 is TGTGCCAGCAGCTTGATTAGCGGGAGGACCTTGTCCTACGAGCAGTACTTC. The encoded protein is CASSLISGRTLSYEQYF.

The CDR3 DNA reads TGTGCCAGCAGCCCACCGGGACTAGCGGGCTACGAGCAGTACTTC. This encodes CASSPPGLAGYEQYF. The chain uses TRBV7-2 and TRBJ2-7, with TRBD2 matching over 12 bases. V gave up 5 bases and J gave up 3 bases; unmatched junction bases: 5. Germline CDR1 reads SGHTA; CDR2 reads FQGNSA. This CDR3 has 15 residues.

CDR3 sequence: CASSEVGTRNRGKLFF. The CDR3 region has the DNA TGTGCCAGCAGTGAAGTTGGCACCCGCAATAGGGGAAAACTGTTTTTT. The chain is built from TRBV6-1 and TRBJ1-4; D possibly corresponds to TRBD1 (5 bases). Germline CDR1 is MNHNS and CDR2 is SASEGT. Between the trimmed V and J ends, which lost 1 base and 10 bases, there was a span of 19 bases. The length of the CDR3 is 16 residues.

V is TRBV5-8 and J is TRBJ2-7; D is unclear. CDR3 size: 15 residues. Trimming removed 0 bases at V and 0 bases at J, with 10 bases between. Germline values: CDR1 SGHTS, CDR2 YDEGEE. CDR3 region: CASSLGPGTSYEQYF. CDR3 in DNA: TGTGCCAGCAGCTTGGGTCCCGGTACCTCCTACGAGCAGTACTTC.

DNA for the CDR3: TGTGCCAGCAGTTCGTCGCCCCAGCGGAGCTCCTACGAGCAGTACTTC. Translating it yields CASSSSPQRSSYEQYF. The chain links TRBV28 to TRBJ2-7; D is perhaps TRBD2 (5 bases). Trimming cost V 4 bases and J 0 bases, with 16 bases left between them. Germline lookup yields CDR1 MDHEN and CDR2 SYDVKM. The CDR3 totals 16 residues.

The V call is TRBV27, the J call TRBJ2-3, with unresolved D. The germline V gene has CDR1 MNHEY and CDR2 SMNVEV (reference sequence). Trimming cost V 6 bases and J 4 bases, with 11 bases left between them. This CDR3 contains 13 residues. In DNA form, the CDR3 reads TGTGCCAGCAGATCCAGGTTGGCAGATACGCAGTATTTT. It translates to CASRSRLADTQYF.

This sequence joins TRBV19 and TRBJ2-7; 7 positions agree with TRBD1. Germline V gene data show CDR1 as LNHDA and CDR2 as SQIVND (reference sequence). This CDR3 contains 15 residues. V lost 3 bases, J lost 3 bases, and 8 bases stayed unmatched. CDR3 bases: TGTGCCAGTAGTATCCGCGACAGGGTCGGCTACGAGCAGTACTTC. Translating it yields CASSIRDRVGYEQYF.

The V call is TRBV19, the J call TRBJ1-1, with 7 bases fitting TRBD1. The junction had 6 bases not matched to a gene; V was cut back by 4 bases and J by 4 bases. The CDR3 loop spans 14 amino acids. Germline CDR1 LNHDA, CDR2 SQIVND (reference sequence). In nucleotides, the CDR3 is TGTGCCAGTAGTAAAGACAGGGCCTCCACTGAAGCTTTCTTT. Translated: CASSKDRASTEAFF.

The sample holds a few counts of this clone. The junction does not match germline at one end; this may be a read error. The chain couples TRBV28 to TRBJ2-7, with 7 nucleotides matching TRBD2. Germline V CDR1 and CDR2: MDHEN, SYDVKM. There are 16 residues in the CDR3. This CDR3 reads CASTPGGRLSLNGVAF. CDR3 DNA sequence: TGTGCCAGCACCCCGGGGGGTAGACTGTCCCTTAACGGCGTGGCTTTC.

V usage is TRBV7-9 and J usage is TRBJ2-2; 12 bases match TRBD2. Germline CDR1 is SEHNR and CDR2 is FQNEAQ (reference sequence). After removal of 2 bases from V and 5 bases from J, the junction contained 12 bases not matched to a gene. The CDR3 totals 19 residues. This CDR3 is CASSLLYGYGLAGTGELFF. In DNA form, the CDR3 reads TGTGCCAGCAGCTTATTGTACGGGTACGGACTAGCGGGAACCGGGGAGCTGTTTTTT.

The J gene is TRBJ2-3, the V gene TRBV5-3, with unresolved D. TRBV5-3 is identified as an open reading frame with a role that is uncertain. CDR3 size: 21 residues. Trimming took 2 bases from V and 2 from J, leaving 30 bases between them. As DNA, the CDR3 is TGTGCCAGAAGCTTCGGCACTGCAGTCCCTCTAGGAGCCGGGTACACAGATACGCAGTATTTT. Its protein is CARSFGTAVPLGAGYTDTQYF.

This clone has only one observation. The chain couples TRBV11-3 to TRBJ2-3, with D possibly being TRBD2 (6 bases). Germline lookup yields CDR1 SGHNT and CDR2 YENEEA. Trimming pared 5 bases from V and 1 base from J, leaving 13 bases between. The CDR3 has 15 residues. The CDR3 here is CASSLTSGGTDTQYF. The CDR3 DNA follows: TGTGCCAGCAGCCTGACTAGTGGGGGCACAGATACGCAGTATTTT.

This chain uses TRBV7-6 with TRBJ2-3, with D perhaps matching TRBD2 (5 bases). Germline-derived CDR1 and CDR2 are SGHVS and FNYEAQ. Trimming stripped 3 bases from V and 2 bases from J, with 12 bases between. CDR3 length: 15 residues. The CDR3 bases are TGTGCCAGCAGCTTGTCCGGACTCAACACAGATACGCAGTATTTT. Its protein product is CASSLSGLNTDTQYF.

For the CDR3, the DNA is TGTGCCAGCAGTTTAGGGCAGCTTGACGCCCACGAGCAGTACTTC. It specifies CASSLGQLDAHEQYF. The chain joins TRBV28 to TRBJ2-5, with unresolved D. The J call is doubtful: the DNA matches TRBJ2-7 better. The CDR3 sequence is 15 residues long. Germline V CDR1 and CDR2: MDHEN, SYDVKM.

The chain is built from TRBV5-1 and TRBJ2-5, with D maybe TRBD2 (5 bases). Looked up from germline, CDR1 is SGHRS and CDR2 is YFSETQ. V lost 2 bases and J 7 bases, leaving 12 bases between the germline ends. The CDR3 runs 13 residues. CDR3 loop: CASSLNNEGTQYF. The DNA for the CDR3 is TGCGCCAGCAGCTTAAACAATGAGGGGACCCAGTACTTC.

This chain connects TRBV19 to TRBJ2-1, with 12 bases lining up with TRBD2. Looked up from germline, CDR1 is LNHDA and CDR2 is SQIVND (reference sequence). The CDR3 has 16 amino acids. Trimming took 5 bases from V and 4 from J; bases not matched to a gene: 6. For the CDR3, the DNA is TGTGCCAGTAGTGTAGGACTAGCGGGACCTTACAATGAGCAGTTCTTC. The encoded protein is CASSVGLAGPYNEQFF.

The gene calls are TRBV27 and TRBJ2-7; 7 bases match TRBD1. The junction had 15 bases not matched to a gene; V was cut back by 8 bases and J by 2 bases. Germline lookup yields CDR1 MNHEY and CDR2 SMNVEV (reference sequence). CDR3 length equals 16 residues. The CDR3 spells CASRTIRGTDPYEQYF. Written as DNA, the CDR3 is TGTGCCAGCCGAACTATCAGAGGGACAGACCCCTACGAGCAGTACTTC.

This chain uses TRBV9 with TRBJ2-3, with TRBD1 matching 7 bases. V was clipped by 0 bases and J by 3 bases; unmatched bases: 4. In germline, CDR1 is SGDLS, CDR2 YYNGEE. CDR3 size: 15 residues. CDR3 coding DNA: TGTGCCAGCAGCGTAGGACAGGGAAGGACAGATACGCAGTATTTT. It codes for CASSVGQGRTDTQYF.

The chain is built from TRBV7-9 and TRBJ2-3; the D gene is possibly TRBD2 (5 bases). V was shortened by 1 base and J by 0 bases, with 20 bases between the two germline ends. Germline-derived CDR1 and CDR2 are SEHNR and FQNEAQ (reference sequence). The CDR3 is 19 amino acids. The CDR3 protein is CASSLGLAGKRLSTDTQYF. CDR3 nucleotide sequence: TGTGCCAGCAGCTTAGGTCTTGCGGGCAAGCGCCTTAGCACAGATACGCAGTATTTT.

V is TRBV29-1 and J is TRBJ2-1; TRBD1 aligns across 10 bases. Germline trimming cut 6 bases from V and 14 bases from J; bases unmatched to any gene: 13. CDR1 is SQVTM and CDR2 is ANQGSEA in the germline V gene. This CDR3 is 13 amino acids long. The CDR3 coding sequence is TGCAGCGTCGCTGGACAGGGGGAGGCGGGCGAGTTCTTC. Protein: CSVAGQGEAGEFF.